The 26 T cell receptor beta chains given below trace back to one sample, sequenced in a study of post-analysis software for immune sequencing data. Overall study results and limits: Controls had lower frequencies than patients of five or six TRBV segments, which included TRBV5-6, TRBV5-1 and TRBV20-1.

Antigens of these TCRs are unknown. TCR beta cDNA libraries had unique molecular identifiers. TCRdb independently ran MiXCR on the PCR reads; one entry per CDR3 protein. The sample contains hundreds of thousands of distinct CDR3 sequences, roughly two fifths of which appear only once. Input material: blood. These receptors all stem from a girl between 10 and 17 years old with multiple sclerosis.

The gene calls are TRBV20-1 and TRBJ2-5; 8 nucleotides agree with TRBD1. Per the germline V gene, CDR1 is DFQATT and CDR2 is SNEGSKA (reference sequence). CDR3 length: 16 residues. The V and J ends lost 1 base and 5 bases, in that order; junction bases with no gene match: 12. The CDR3 DNA follows: TGCAGTGCTAGAGGGCGCCGACAGGGGATATGCGAGACCCAGTACTTC. This encodes CSARGRRQGICETQYF.

This clonotype was counted only a few times. J is TRBJ2-7 and V is TRBV5-1; TRBD1 matches 9 bases. The CDR3 has 15 amino acids. CDR1 and CDR2 (germline): SGHRS, YFSETQ. V was clipped by 0 bases and J by 3 bases; unmatched bases: 4. The CDR3 protein is CASSLGDRAIYEQYF. DNA for the CDR3: TGCGCCAGCAGCTTGGGGGACAGGGCTATCTACGAGCAGTACTTC.

In this sample, this clonotype turned up a few times. The genes are TRBV13 and TRBJ1-5; 7 nucleotides match TRBD1. CDR1 PRHDT and CDR2 FYEKMQ come from the germline V gene (reference sequence). This CDR3 contains 18 residues. The V segment lost 2 bases and the J segment 0 bases; nucleotides outside the gene matches: 10. Here the CDR3 reads CASSLSGGDTYSNQPQHF. The CDR3, as DNA: TGTGCCAGCAGCTTATCAGGGGGGGACACTTATAGCAATCAGCCCCAGCATTTT.

The chain joins TRBV7-9 to TRBJ2-1, with 8 positions matching TRBD1. V trimming: 7 bases; J trimming: 4 bases; junction bases outside the gene matches: 6. The CDR3 extends over 14 amino acids. The germline V gene has CDR1 SEHNR and CDR2 FQNEAQ (reference sequence). CDR3 nucleotide sequence: TGTGCCAGCAAACGACAGGGGAGTTACAATGAGCAGTTCTTC. Protein product: CASKRQGSYNEQFF.

The chain carries TRBV12-3 or TRBV12-4 and TRBJ2-4, with D possibly being TRBD1 (6 bases). The ends were cut back, 4 bases at V and 7 bases at J, with 8 bases in the middle. The CDR3 extends over 12 amino acids. The CDR3 nucleotides read TGTGCCAGCAGTTCAGGGGCTAACATTCAGTACTTC. It translates to CASSSGANIQYF.

The chain has TRBV24-1 and TRBJ2-1; possibly TRBD2 for D (6 bases). The length of the CDR3 is 15 residues. Germline V gene data show CDR1 as KGHDR and CDR2 as SFDVKD. V was cut by 5 bases and J by 0 bases, with 10 bases left in between. CDR3 nucleotides: TGTGCCACCAGTGTTGACGGGAGCTCCTACAATGAGCAGTTCTTC. This codes for CATSVDGSSYNEQFF.

This clonotype was detected a few times. The rearrangement links TRBV4-1 to TRBJ2-1; D is perhaps TRBD1 (6 bases). This CDR3 region has 15 residues. Trimming shortened V by 3 bases and J by 10 bases, and 19 bases separated the two germline ends. Germline CDR1 and CDR2: MGHRA and YSYEKL. The CDR3 here is CASSQSRDNNYEQFF. As DNA, the CDR3 is TGCGCCAGCAGCCAGAGCCGGGACAACAACTACGAGCAGTTCTTC.

The chain recombines TRBV7-9 with TRBJ2-1; 9 nucleotides match TRBD2. J lost 5 bases, V lost 2 bases, and 4 bases had no gene match. There are 15 residues in the CDR3. Per the germline V gene, CDR1 is SEHNR and CDR2 is FQNEAQ (reference sequence). The CDR3 sequence: CASSLSVAGDNEQFF. CDR3 coding DNA: TGTGCCAGCAGCTTATCGGTAGCGGGAGACAATGAGCAGTTCTTC.

This chain uses TRBV5-4 with TRBJ2-5; tentative D call: TRBD1 (6 bases). V was shortened by 2 bases and J by 1 base, with 15 bases between the two germline ends. The germline gives CDR1 SGHNT, CDR2 YYREEE (reference sequence). The CDR3 runs to 16 residues. CDR3 in DNA: TGTGCCAGCAGCTTTTGGAACAGGGTGAGCCAAGAGACCCAGTACTTC. Encoded protein: CASSFWNRVSQETQYF. The full variable domain, completed using reference TRBV5-4 and TRBJ2-5, is ETGVTQSPTHLIKTRGQQVTLRCSSQSGHNTVSWYQQALGQGPQFIFQYYREEENGRGNFPPRFSGLQFPNYSSELNVNALELDDSALYLCASSFWNRVSQETQYFGPGTRLLVL.

This rearrangement joins TRBV6-5 to TRBJ2-7; 9 bases line up with TRBD1. The CDR3 covers 15 residues. Germline values: CDR1 MNHEY, CDR2 SVGAGI. V dropped 4 bases and J dropped 4; count of bases not matched to a gene: 8. This chain's CDR3 is CASSFYGTGLYEQYF. Here the CDR3 DNA reads TGTGCCAGCAGTTTCTACGGGACAGGGTTATACGAGCAGTACTTC.

This clonotype was detected only a few times. The chain recombines TRBV4-1 with TRBJ2-7, with D unresolved. Germline loops: CDR1 MGHRA, CDR2 YSYEKL. The CDR3 consists of 13 residues. Trimming cost V 0 bases and J 3 bases, with 6 bases left between them. The CDR3 bases are TGCGCCAGCAGCCAAGAACCACTCTACGAGCAGTACTTC. This gives the protein CASSQEPLYEQYF.

The gene calls are TRBV12-3 or TRBV12-4 and TRBJ2-3, with 8 bases identical to TRBD2. V was pared by 3 bases and J by 5 bases, with 10 bases of the junction left unmatched. The CDR3 loop spans 16 amino acids. The CDR3 loop reads CASSFSPREEKDTQYF. CDR3 DNA sequence: TGTGCCAGCAGTTTTTCCCCGCGGGAGGAGAAAGATACGCAGTATTTT.

The gene calls are TRBV7-2 and TRBJ2-2; a weak D match, TRBD2 (6 bases). CDR1 is SGHTA, CDR2 FQGNSA, per germline. The CDR3 contains 13 residues. Trimming removed 4 bases from V and 6 bases from J, with 9 bases in between. The CDR3 DNA reads as TGTGCCAGCAGCTCACTAGCCCCCGGGGAGCTGTTTTTT. The encoded protein is CASSSLAPGELFF.

This chain links TRBV12-3 or TRBV12-4 with TRBJ2-7; 12 bases map to TRBD2. J gave up 6 bases and V 6 bases, and 9 bases lay outside the gene matches. This CDR3 is 15 amino acids long. The CDR3 nucleotides read TGTGCCAGCAGCTCGACTAGCGGGAGCCCCCGCGAGCAGTACTTC. As protein: CASSSTSGSPREQYF.

This clonotype came up a few times. V usage is TRBV29-1 and J usage is TRBJ1-2; 8 bases agree with TRBD1. Per the germline V gene, CDR1 is SQVTM and CDR2 is ANQGSEA. Unmatched junction bases numbered 7, after V lost 3 bases and J lost 4 bases. CDR3 length equals 14 residues. CDR3 region: CSVESWTGIYGYTF. The CDR3 nucleotides read TGCAGCGTTGAGTCCTGGACAGGGATCTATGGCTACACCTTC.

The chain couples TRBV6-5 to TRBJ1-2, with no clear D. Germline lookup yields CDR1 MNHEY and CDR2 SVGAGI. Trimming shortened V by 6 bases and J by 5 bases, and 7 bases separated the two germline ends. The CDR3 contains 11 residues. CDR3 bases: TGTGCCAGCAGAAATCTTTATGGCTACACCTTC. This translates into CASRNLYGYTF.

This clonotype was seen only a few times. At one end the junction does not follow the germline gene, possibly because of a read error. The chain couples TRBV5-6 to TRBJ2-1, with TRBD1 as a possible D gene (6 bases). Germline V gene data show CDR1 as SGHDT and CDR2 as YYEEEE. CDR3 length: 13 residues. The CDR3 here is CANSIKGGMEQFF. DNA of the CDR3: TGTGCCAACAGCATCAAAGGGGGAATGGAGCAGTTCTTC.

Concerning this clonotype itself: As the CDR3 is not closed by the conserved phenylalanine or tryptophan, this likely results from a read error. The V gene is TRBV12-3 or TRBV12-4, the J gene TRBJ2-3; either TRBD1 or TRBD2 may fit D (5 bases each). This CDR3 has 16 residues. Trimming took off 5 bases at V and 2 bases at J, with 17 bases between the two ends. CDR3 loop: CASSGDPRGLTDTQYC. The CDR3 nucleotides are TGTGCCAGCAGTGGGGACCCGCGAGGACTCACAGATACGCAGTATTGT.

The chain combines TRBV11-2 with TRBJ2-1; 11 nucleotides line up with TRBD2. Germline V gives CDR1 SGHAT, CDR2 FQNNGV. The CDR3 is 16 residues long. V was pared by 5 bases and J by 3 bases, with 6 bases of the junction left unmatched. CDR3 region: CASSLLAGAIYNEQFF. The CDR3 region has the DNA TGTGCCAGCAGCCTACTAGCGGGAGCCATCTACAATGAGCAGTTCTTC.

The chain combines TRBV20-1 with TRBJ2-7; 7 bases align to TRBD1. V lost 0 bases to trimming and J lost 2 bases; unmatched junction nucleotides: 10. The germline V gene has CDR1 DFQATT and CDR2 SNEGSKA (reference sequence). This CDR3 region has 16 residues. Here the CDR3 reads CSARDSTRQGTYEQYF. The CDR3 coding sequence is TGCAGTGCTAGAGATTCGACGAGACAGGGTACCTACGAGCAGTACTTC.

In the case of this clonotype: A read error may account for a junction end that differs from germline. The chain recombines TRBV11-2 with TRBJ2-1; 12 bases line up with TRBD2. This CDR3 comprises 22 residues. Germline V gives CDR1 SGHAT, CDR2 FQNNGV. CDR3 nucleotide sequence: TGTGCCAGCAGCTTAGGCAGAGGACTAGCGGGAACACCAGTGCGCTCCTACAACGAGCAGTTCTTC. This translates into CASSLGRGLAGTPVRSYNEQFF.

This clonotype was counted only a few times. Written as DNA, the CDR3 is TGCAGTGCTAGAGGACCGGGACAGTATAATGAAAAACTGTTTTTT. This translates into CSARGPGQYNEKLFF. V gene TRBV20-1 combines with J gene TRBJ1-4; 7 bases fit TRBD1. Germline values: CDR1 DFQATT, CDR2 SNEGSKA (reference sequence). The CDR3 runs to 15 residues. J lost 4 bases, V lost 1 base, and 6 bases had no gene match.

This chain joins TRBV7-9 and TRBJ1-2, with D tentatively TRBD1 (5 bases). The CDR3 runs 12 residues. Germline CDR1 SEHNR, CDR2 FQNEAQ (reference sequence). V lost 8 bases, J lost 8 bases, and 15 bases lay in between. The CDR3 nucleotides read TGTGCCAGCCGTGACAGTTCGGAGGGCTACACCTTC. This codes for CASRDSSEGYTF.

This clonotype was seen many times. At one end the junction does not follow the germline gene, possibly because of a read error. The CDR3 region is CASSLRAGQETQYF. Here the CDR3 DNA reads TGTGCCAGCAGCTTGAGAGCGGGGCAAGAGACCCAGTACTTC. This sequence joins TRBV5-1 and TRBJ2-5, with TRBD2 matching over 7 bases. Germline V CDR1 and CDR2: SGHRS, YFSETQ. The CDR3 spans 14 residues. The whole variable domain, remainder taken from reference TRBV5-1 and TRBJ2-5, is KAGVTQTPRYLIKTRGQQVTLSCSPISGHRSVSWYQQTPGQGLQFLFEYFSETQRNKGNFPGRFSGRQFSNSRSEMNVSTLELGDSALYLCASSLRAGQETQYFGPGTRLLVL.

This clonotype was recorded a few times. The V call is TRBV12-3 or TRBV12-4, the J call TRBJ2-1; 10 bases line up with TRBD1. J was trimmed by 7 bases and V by 1 base; bases with no gene match: 1. This CDR3 is 14 amino acids long. The CDR3 is CASSLGQGANEQFF. CDR3 DNA: TGTGCCAGCAGTTTAGGACAGGGGGCGAATGAGCAGTTCTTC.

The genes are TRBV6-5 and TRBJ2-1; 8 positions agree with TRBD2. Unmatched junction bases numbered 13, after V lost 6 bases and J lost 6 bases. The CDR3 is made up of 16 amino acids. Germline V gene lookup returns CDR1 MNHEY and CDR2 SVGAGI. This chain's CDR3 is CASSPQGLVVGNEQFF. CDR3 nucleotides: TGTGCCAGCAGCCCTCAGGGACTAGTGGTCGGCAATGAGCAGTTCTTC.